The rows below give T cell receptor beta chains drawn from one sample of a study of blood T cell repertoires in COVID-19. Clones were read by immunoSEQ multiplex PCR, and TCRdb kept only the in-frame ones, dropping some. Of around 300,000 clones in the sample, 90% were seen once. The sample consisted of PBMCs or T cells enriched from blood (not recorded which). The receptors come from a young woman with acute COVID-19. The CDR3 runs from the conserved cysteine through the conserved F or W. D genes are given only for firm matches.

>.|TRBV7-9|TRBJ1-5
CASSLVDGAPMPQHF
TGTGCCAGCAGCTTAGTAGATGGGGCGCCTATGCCCCAGCATTTT
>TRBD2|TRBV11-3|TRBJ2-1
CASSLYTTSGYYNEQFF
TGTGCCAGCAGCCTATATACGACTAGCGGCTACTACAATGAGCAGTTCTTC
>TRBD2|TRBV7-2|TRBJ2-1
CASSLVSSGRSHLEFF
TGTGCCAGCAGCTTAGTATCTAGCGGGAGGTCCCATTTGGAGTTCTTC
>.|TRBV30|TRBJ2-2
CAWSVRSQEAGELFF
TGTGCCTGGAGTGTACGCTCCCAAGAGGCCGGGGAGCTGTTTTTT
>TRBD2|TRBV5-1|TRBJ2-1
CASSPQPSGVSYNEQFF
TGCGCCAGCAGCCCTCAGCCTAGCGGGGTCTCCTACAATGAGCAGTTCTTC
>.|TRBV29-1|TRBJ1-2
CSVTGIDYGYTF
TGCAGCGTTACAGGTATTGACTATGGCTACACCTTC
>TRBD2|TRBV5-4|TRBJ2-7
CASSLTSGVDEQYF
TGTGCCAGCAGCTTGACTAGCGGGGTAGACGAGCAGTACTTC
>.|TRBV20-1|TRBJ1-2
CSASHRVNYGYTF
TGCAGTGCTAGTCACAGGGTGAACTATGGCTACACCTTC
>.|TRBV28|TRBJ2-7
CASSSAGSTYEQYF
TGTGCCAGCAGTTCTGCGGGGAGTACCTACGAGCAGTACTTC
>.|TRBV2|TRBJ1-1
CASGGVLNTEAFF
TGTGCCAGCGGCGGGGTTCTGAACACTGAAGCTTTCTTT
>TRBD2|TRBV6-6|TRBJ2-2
CASSSSLAGNTGELFF
TGTGCCAGCAGCTCTAGCCTAGCGGGAAACACCGGGGAGCTGTTTTTT
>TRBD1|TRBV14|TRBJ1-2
CASSQMTGGYGYTF
TGTGCCAGCAGCCAAATGACAGGGGGGTATGGCTACACCTTC
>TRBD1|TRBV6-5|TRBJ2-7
CASSYAPGTAYEQYF
TGTGCCAGCAGTTACGCTCCCGGGACAGCCTACGAGCAGTACTTC
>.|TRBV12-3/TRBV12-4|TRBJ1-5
CASSLVFQPQHF
TGTGCCAGCAGTTTAGTCTTTCAGCCCCAGCATTTT
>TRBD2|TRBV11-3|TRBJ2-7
CASSLDQGGTSGIYEQYF
TGTGCCAGCAGCTTAGATCAGGGGGGAACTAGCGGGATCTACGAGCAGTACTTC
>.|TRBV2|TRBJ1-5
CASSSGWSNQPQHF
TGTGCCAGCAGCTCTGGCTGGAGCAATCAGCCCCAGCATTTT
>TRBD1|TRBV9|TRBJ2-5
CASSVVGQGPETQYF
TGTGCCAGCAGCGTAGTGGGACAGGGGCCAGAGACCCAGTACTTC
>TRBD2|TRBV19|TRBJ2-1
CASRLAGTSGLSSYNEQFF
TGTGCCAGTAGGCTAGCCGGGACTAGCGGGTTGAGCTCCTACAATGAGCAGTTCTTC